The rows below give T cell receptor beta chains drawn from one sample of a study of blood T cell repertoires in COVID-19. The table came from immunoSEQ multiplex PCR; TCRdb's copy has only in-frame clones and leaves some out. The profile shows roughly 160,000 clones, 83% of them singletons. The sample comprised peripheral blood. These receptors came from an elderly woman with acute or convalescent COVID-19. The CDR3 runs from the conserved cysteine through the conserved F or W. Each record gives: V gene, J gene, CDR3 protein.

V: TRBV6-1
J: TRBJ1-4
CDR3: CASSELGTGPNEKLFF

V: TRBV4-1
J: TRBJ1-4
CDR3: CASSQGGQGYLQLENEKLFF

V: TRBV30
J: TRBJ2-1
CDR3: CAWAGVAGVYEQFF

V: TRBV15
J: TRBJ2-5
CDR3: CATSRLTSGGYQETQYF

V: TRBV28
J: TRBJ1-5
CDR3: CATKKGRAANQPQHF

V: TRBV2
J: TRBJ2-5
CDR3: CASKGTWGGQETQYF

V: TRBV19
J: TRBJ2-7
CDR3: CASSQQGSSYEQYF

V: TRBV5-1
J: TRBJ2-1
CDR3: CASSSSAKFYNEQFF

V: TRBV5-1
J: TRBJ1-2
CDR3: CASSLQGWYGYTF

V: TRBV7-2
J: TRBJ2-2
CDR3: CASSLNGDLNTGELFF

V: TRBV6-5
J: TRBJ1-1
CDR3: CASSLSGEAFF

V: TRBV9
J: TRBJ1-6
CDR3: CASSTSDRGTSYNSPLHF

V: TRBV30
J: TRBJ2-1
CDR3: CAWTQRSDNEQFF

V: TRBV5-6
J: TRBJ1-2
CDR3: CASSRYGTEYGYTF

V: TRBV28
J: TRBJ1-2
CDR3: CASSFGLYGYTF

V: TRBV5-5
J: TRBJ1-4
CDR3: CASSLVDRAPEKLFF

V: TRBV5-1
J: TRBJ1-4
CDR3: CASSLGAGASLNEKLFF

V: TRBV9
J: TRBJ2-3
CDR3: CASSANRDRRSSGRISDTQYF

V: TRBV11-2
J: TRBJ2-2
CDR3: CASSWGGPGELFF

V: TRBV30
J: TRBJ1-3
CDR3: CAWATGNTIYF